The table lists the clone carrying this TCR beta chain with many counts. What it binds is unknown. Arm-PCR of CDR3 regions with iRepertoire HTBI primers generated TCR beta libraries. MiXCR, applied by TCRdb to the multiplex PCR reads, yields one record per CDR3 protein. The profile shows approximately 400,000 distinct CDR3 sequences, about 14% of them singletons. CDR3 length equals 14 residues. CDR1 is SGHRS, CDR2 YFSETQ, per germline. Trimming removed 3 bases from V and 3 bases from J, with 12 bases in between. Time point described: newly diagnosed GD, antithyroid drugs for less than 3 months. The TCR library was made from RNA that had been extracted from PBMCs in TRIzol. An endocrinology department in Xi'an, China, recruited the patients. A blood draw put about 9 milliliters of peripheral blood into EDTA tubes. The sample is drawn from a study of regulatory T cells in long-lasting Graves disease. Study details: Graves' patients who were just diagnosed had used antithyroid drugs for under 3 months. Points from the study as a whole: Sample size, which was small, may have reduced accuracy.

The TCR was taken from a female donor with Graves disease. Sequences were derived from peripheral blood mononuclear cells (PBMCs), sampled at new diagnosis, from a patient treated with antithyroid drugs. V is TRBV5-1 and J is TRBJ1-1; D is perhaps TRBD1 (6 bases). The CDR3 DNA sequence: TGCGCCAGCAGCTCGGGACACGGATACACTGAAGCTTTCTTT. Its translation is CASSSGHGYTEAFF.